Listed below are T cell receptor beta chains from one sample, sequenced in a study of CD8+ T cells in alopecia areata. The data were produced by immunoSEQ multiplex PCR, yet TCRdb's version contains in-frame clones alone and is incomplete. The data contain approximately 210,000 clones, 66% of them singletons. The sample consisted of CD4+ T cells sorted from blood, taken at approximately week 44, from a patient treated with tofacitinib. The receptors originated from a human donor with alopecia areata. The CDR3 runs from the conserved cysteine through the conserved F or W. D genes are given only for firm matches. Clone size, where shown, is once, few, many, or a class for clones that have expanded.

clone_size j_call v_call d_call cdr3_nt cdr3_aa
few TRBJ1-2 TRBV2 NA TGTGCCAGCGTTTATTTAGACTACACCTTC CASVYLDYTF
NA TRBJ2-7 TRBV4-3 NA TGCGCCAGCAGCCAAGATCTCGCGACTGGATCCTACGAGCAGTACTTC CASSQDLATGSYEQYF
many TRBJ1-2 TRBV19 NA TGTGCCAGTAGGGTCGAGGTAAACTATGGCTACACCTTC CASRVEVNYGYTF
NA TRBJ2-2 TRBV7-3 NA TGTGCCAGCAGCGAAATCGGCCCCGGGGAGCTGTTTTTT CASSEIGPGELFF
NA TRBJ2-3 TRBV7-6 NA TGTGCCAGCAGCCCAGTCGCCCGCACAGATACGCAGTATTTT CASSPVARTDTQYF
NA TRBJ1-2 TRBV9 TRBD1 TGTGCCAGCAGCGTCCCGGGACAGGGTGAGAGCTACACCTTC CASSVPGQGESYTF
NA TRBJ2-4 TRBV2 NA TGTGCCAGCAGTCACAACACCGTAGCCAAAAACATTCAGTACTTC CASSHNTVAKNIQYF
NA TRBJ1-4 TRBV7-9 NA TGTGCCAGCAGTCCTGCTAGTGAAAAACTGTTTTTT CASSPASEKLFF
many TRBJ1-2 TRBV5-6 NA TGTGCCAGCAGCTTGGGCAGGGGAGATGGCTACACCTTC CASSLGRGDGYTF
once TRBJ1-5 TRBV7-2 NA TGCGCCAGCAGCTTTGGAGGGAATCAGCCCCAGCATTTT CASSFGGNQPQHF
NA TRBJ2-1 TRBV4-1 NA TGCGCCAGCAGCCAAGATATGGGGAGTAATGAGCAGTTCTTC CASSQDMGSNEQFF
NA TRBJ2-4 TRBV30 NA TGTGCCTGGAGTGTAGGACCACCTATTCAGTACTTC CAWSVGPPIQYF
NA TRBJ1-1 TRBV30 NA TGTGCCTGGAGTGTTGGCAGCAATTTTGAAGCTTTCTTT CAWSVGSNFEAFF
once TRBJ2-7 TRBV30 NA TGTGCCTGGAGTGGCAGGTACGACGAGCAGTACTTC CAWSGRYDEQYF
few TRBJ1-1 TRBV30 TRBD1 TGTGCCGGGGACAGGGGGGGCACTGAAGCTTTCTTT CAGDRGGTEAFF
NA TRBJ1-2 TRBV6-6 TRBD1 TGTGCCAGCATACTAGGACAGGGCTCTTATGGCTACACCTTC CASILGQGSYGYTF
NA TRBJ2-1 TRBV7-9 TRBD2 TGTGCCAGCAGCTCCATTGGTGCGGGAGACTACAATGAGCAGTTCTTC CASSSIGAGDYNEQFF
NA TRBJ2-2 TRBV27 TRBD2 TGTGCCAGCAGTTTAATGGGACTAGCGTCCGGGGAGCTGTTTTTT CASSLMGLASGELFF
NA TRBJ1-5 TRBV19 TRBD1 TGTGCCGCTGAAGGACAGGGCTATCAGCCCCAGCATTTT CAAEGQGYQPQHF
few TRBJ2-3 TRBV6-1 NA TGTGCCAGCAGTCGAGAGCGGAGCACAGATACGCAGTATTTT CASSRERSTDTQYF
NA TRBJ2-1 TRBV2 NA TGTGCCAGCAGTGAATTGGTTAAGCCCCTCTTC CASSELVKPLF
NA TRBJ2-2 TRBV2 TRBD1 TGTGCCAGCCGGGTACAGGGGGCAATAGCCGGGGAGCTGTTTTTT CASRVQGAIAGELFF
NA TRBJ2-3 TRBV6-1 NA TGTGCCAGCAGTGAAGGGTGGCACCGAGCAGATACGCAGTATTTT CASSEGWHRADTQYF
NA TRBJ2-3 TRBV30 TRBD1 TGTGCCTGGAGTAGGGACAGGGGGCGGGATACGCAGTATTTT CAWSRDRGRDTQYF
NA TRBJ2-5 TRBV13 NA TGTGCCAGCAGCTTAACGTCGGAGACCCAGTACTTC CASSLTSETQYF
NA TRBJ2-2 TRBV15 NA TGTGCCACCAGCCAAAGGGGGAGCACCGGGGAGCTGTTTTTT CATSQRGSTGELFF
NA TRBJ2-6 TRBV4-1 TRBD2 TGCGCCAGCAGCCCCGGGACTAGCGGGGCCTCTGGGGCCAACGTCCTGACTTTC CASSPGTSGASGANVLTF
once TRBJ2-1 TRBV7-2 NA TGTGCCAGCAGCTTAGGGTCACAGGATCTGTTCTTC CASSLGSQDLFF
NA TRBJ2-4 TRBV5-5 NA TGTGCCAGCAGCCCCAGGGATTGGGAAAACATTCAGTACTTC CASSPRDWENIQYF
few TRBJ2-5 TRBV6-5 NA TGTGCCAGCAGTTTCGGAACTAGCCAAGAGACCCAGTACTTC CASSFGTSQETQYF
NA TRBJ2-7 TRBV2 NA TGTGCCAGCAGTAAGGGGGACTACGAGCAGTACTTC CASSKGDYEQYF
NA TRBJ2-3 TRBV27 NA TGTGCCAGCAGCTCCAGGGGGGAAGATACGCAGTATTTT CASSSRGEDTQYF
few TRBJ2-3 TRBV7-2 NA TGTGCCAGCAGCGGGTTCAGGGATACGCAGTATTTT CASSGFRDTQYF
NA TRBJ2-7 TRBV11-2 TRBD2 TGTGCCAGCAGCTTACTCACCGGGACTAGCGGGGCCTACGAGCAGTACTTC CASSLLTGTSGAYEQYF
NA TRBJ1-4 TRBV6-6 NA TGTGCCTCCAGGAATAATGAAAAACTGTTTTTT CASRNNEKLFF
NA TRBJ1-6 TRBV6-5 TRBD1 TGTGCCAGCAGTTACTCGGCGCAGGGGGATTCACCCCTCCACTTT CASSYSAQGDSPLHF
once TRBJ2-7 TRBV7-3 NA TGTGCCAGCAGTTATACCCGGGGCCGGCACGAGCAGTACTTC CASSYTRGRHEQYF
NA TRBJ2-2 TRBV19 NA TGTGCCAGTAGTATCAGACAGGTGAACACCGGGGAGCTGTTTTTT CASSIRQVNTGELFF
NA TRBJ1-2 TRBV29-1 TRBD1 TGCAGCGTTGCCCCGTTTCCCGACAGGGGCTATGGCTACACCTTC CSVAPFPDRGYGYTF
once TRBJ1-1 TRBV6-5 TRBD1 TGTGCCACCCACAGGGCAGGGGGCACTGAAGCTTTCTTT CATHRAGGTEAFF
NA TRBJ2-1 TRBV29-1 NA TGCAGCGTCGACAGGATAGAGAGCTCCTACAATGAGCAGTTCTTC CSVDRIESSYNEQFF
NA TRBJ2-3 TRBV7-2 TRBD2 TGTGCCAGCAGCTTAGCGCCGCGGGGGGGACCAGATACGCAGTATTTT CASSLAPRGGPDTQYF
NA TRBJ1-6 TRBV4-3 NA TGCGCCAGCAGCCAAGATCCCGGAGGTTCACCCCTCCACTTT CASSQDPGGSPLHF
NA TRBJ1-2 TRBV29-1 NA TGCAGCGTTGAGGGCAGTCTGGGGTATGGCTACACCTTC CSVEGSLGYGYTF
NA TRBJ2-4 TRBV9 NA TGTGCCAGCAGCGTAGAAGACGCTACAGGGTACTTC CASSVEDATGYF
NA TRBJ2-1 TRBV29-1 TRBD2 TGCAGCGTTATTAGCGGGGGGGCTAGGGATGAGCAGTTCTTC CSVISGGARDEQFF
NA TRBJ1-1 TRBV5-4 NA TGTGCCAGCAGCTTGGCAGGCAGGCTGAACACTGAAGCTTTCTTT CASSLAGRLNTEAFF
NA TRBJ1-1 TRBV29-1 NA TGCAGCGTTGAAAACCCGGTAGACTCGGGCACTGAAGCTTTCTTT CSVENPVDSGTEAFF
NA TRBJ2-1 TRBV29-1 TRBD2 TGCAGCGTCAACAGCGGGGGGAATTACAATGAGCGGTTCTTC CSVNSGGNYNERFF
few TRBJ2-3 TRBV7-8 NA TGTGCCAGCAGCCCTGGGGAAAAAGATACGCAGTATTTT CASSPGEKDTQYF
NA TRBJ1-5 TRBV6-1 NA TGTGCCAGCAGTGAAAAGGGTCATCAGCCCCAGCATTTT CASSEKGHQPQHF
NA TRBJ2-2 TRBV7-8 TRBD2 TGTGCCAGCAGCCCCCGGGGAGGGCAGGTCGGGGAGCTGTTTTTT CASSPRGGQVGELFF
NA TRBJ2-7 TRBV4-1 TRBD2 TGCGCCAGCAGCCAAGGGACTAGCGGGGGATTCGAGCAGTACTTC CASSQGTSGGFEQYF
once TRBJ2-1 TRBV9 NA TGTGCCAGCAGCGTAGTAGGGGAAGGTGGGCAGTTCTTC CASSVVGEGGQFF
NA TRBJ2-5 TRBV29-1 TRBD1 TGCAGCGTCGGGACAGGGGGAAAGGAGACCCAGTACTTC CSVGTGGKETQYF
NA TRBJ2-7 TRBV5-6 NA TGTGCCAGCAGCAACCGGCGTCAAAACTACGAGCAGTACTTC CASSNRRQNYEQYF
NA TRBJ2-3 TRBV7-2 TRBD2 TGTGCCAGCAGCTTAGAGGAGCGGGGGGGCCTAACACAGTATTTT CASSLEERGGLTQYF